One sample yielded the 19 T cell receptor beta chains listed below, sequenced in a study of T cell clones after liver transplantation. Sequencing was performed with immunoSEQ multiplex PCR; in TCRdb, only in-frame clones are kept and a portion is missing. The sample carries about 80,000 clones, about 84% recorded once. Sample: CD4+ T cells from blood, taken approximately 3.5 years after liver transplant. The receptor source for this set is a human patient who received a liver transplant. Some T cells could come from the graft donor.

For the CDR3, the DNA is TGTGCCAGCAGCTTAGGGGACCGCTTCCCAACCGTCCTGACTTTC. Protein product: CASSLGDRFPTVLTF. The chain couples TRBV11-2 to TRBJ2-6, with D perhaps being TRBD1 or TRBD2 (5 bases each). Germline loops: CDR1 SGHAT, CDR2 FQNNGV. V lost 1 base and J 12 bases, leaving 16 bases between the germline ends. This CDR3 region has 15 residues. Complete variable domain (other parts from reference TRBV11-2 and TRBJ2-6): EAGVAQSPRYKIIEKRQSVAFWCNPISGHATLYWYQQILGQGPKLLIQFQNNGVVDDSQLPKDRFSAERLKGVDSTLKIQPAKLEDSAVYLCASSLGDRFPTVLTFGAGSRLTVL.

V gene TRBV28 combines with J gene TRBJ1-5; D ambiguous. The V and J ends lost 5 bases and 7 bases respectively, with 21 bases between them. The CDR3 totals 16 residues. Looked up from germline, CDR1 is MDHEN and CDR2 is SYDVKM. CDR3 in DNA: TGTGCCAGCAGTACGCGATACAAGGGAACGGGGCAGCCCCAGCATTTT. Its translation is CASSTRYKGTGQPQHF.

This sequence joins TRBV5-4 and TRBJ1-2; D possibly corresponds to TRBD1 (6 bases). The V gene lost 1 base and the J gene lost 6 bases, with 16 bases spanning the gap. The CDR3 covers 15 residues. The germline gives CDR1 SGHNT, CDR2 YYREEE (reference sequence). The CDR3 nucleotides are TGTGCCAGCAGCTTGCCCGGGGGCAATTGGCATGGCTACACCTTC. Translating it yields CASSLPGGNWHGYTF.

The chain uses TRBV30 and TRBJ1-2; perhaps TRBD1 as D (6 bases). The CDR3 is made up of 12 amino acids. Looked up from germline, CDR1 is GTSNPN and CDR2 is SVGIG (reference sequence). Trimming took off 7 bases at V and 4 bases at J, with 13 bases between the two ends. The CDR3 sequence: CAFSQGFYGYTF. The DNA for the CDR3 is TGTGCCTTTTCACAGGGATTCTATGGCTACACCTTC. Combining the CDR3 with reference TRBV30 and TRBJ1-2 gives the whole variable domain SQTIHQWPATLVQPVGSPLSLECTVEGTSNPNLYWYRQAAGRGLQLLFYSVGIGQISSEVPQNLSASRPQDRQFILSSKKLLLSDSGFYLCAFSQGFYGYTFGSGTRLTVV.

This clone was observed a single time. V and J are TRBV18 and TRBJ1-1; D is unresolved. There are 15 residues in the CDR3. Germline V CDR1 and CDR2: KGHSH, LQKENI. V was clipped by 3 bases and J by 11 bases, with 22 bases between them. The CDR3 reads CASSPPARHRGLAFF. The CDR3, as DNA: TGTGCCAGCTCACCCCCCGCCAGACATCGCGGTCTGGCTTTCTTT.

The CDR3 bases are TGTGCCAGCAGCGATAAACAGTTCTCTGGAAACACCATATATTTT. Translating gives CASSDKQFSGNTIYF. This chain uses TRBV7-9 with TRBJ1-3; no firm D call. From germline, CDR1 is SEHNR and CDR2 FQNEAQ (reference sequence). Trimming pared 5 bases from V and 0 bases from J, leaving 11 bases between. This CDR3 region has 15 residues.

This clone has just a few counts. CDR3 DNA: TGCGCCAGCAGCTCGCGGGCCGGGGGCACAGATACGCAGTATTTT. Its protein product is CASSSRAGGTDTQYF. The chain links TRBV10-1 to TRBJ2-3, with TRBD2 as a possible D gene (5 bases). Per germline, CDR1 WNHNN and CDR2 SYGVQD (reference sequence). This CDR3 is 15 amino acids long. V was clipped by 6 bases and J by 1 base, with 14 bases between them.

V usage is TRBV25-1 and J usage is TRBJ2-2; D perhaps matches TRBD1 (5 bases). Germline assignment: CDR1 MGHDK and CDR2 SYGVNS. This CDR3 comprises 13 residues. Trimming cost V 2 bases and J 6 bases, with 7 bases left between them. The CDR3 here is CASSEQGSGELFF. The CDR3 DNA is TGTGCCAGCAGTGAACAGGGATCCGGGGAGCTGTTTTTT.

The V gene is TRBV19, the J gene TRBJ2-2; tentatively, D is TRBD1 (6 bases). Germline CDR1 reads LNHDA; CDR2 reads SQIVND (reference sequence). Between the trimmed V and J ends, which lost 6 bases and 0 bases, there was a span of 8 bases. The CDR3 spans 14 residues. Written as DNA, the CDR3 is TGTGCCAGTAGAGGGACACCGAACACCGGGGAGCTGTTTTTT. Amino acids: CASRGTPNTGELFF.

The genes are TRBV2 and TRBJ2-7; 10 bases line up with TRBD2. Germline CDR1 reads SNHLY; CDR2 reads FYNNEI. This CDR3 has 13 residues. V lost 8 bases, J lost 4 bases, and 5 bases stayed unmatched. The CDR3 nucleotides read TGTGCCAGCGGGCTAGCGGGAGCGTACGAGCAGTACTTC. Translated: CASGLAGAYEQYF.

The chain links TRBV5-4 to TRBJ2-7, with 7 bases that match TRBD1. The ends lost 0 bases at V and 2 bases at J; junction bases unmatched: 5. This CDR3 is built from 15 residues. CDR1 is SGHNT, CDR2 YYREEE, per germline (reference sequence). The CDR3 DNA sequence: TGTGCCAGCAGCTTGGTAGGGACAGCTACCTACGAGCAGTACTTC. It is translated as CASSLVGTATYEQYF.

The chain carries TRBV5-1 and TRBJ1-4, with TRBD1 as a possible D gene (5 bases). This CDR3 is built from 15 residues. V was clipped by 4 bases and J by 6 bases, with 16 bases between them. Germline CDR1 SGHRS, CDR2 YFSETQ. The CDR3 DNA is TGCGCCAGCAGCCCGGGGCCGGGGGAGGATGAAAAACTGTTTTTT. Amino acid sequence: CASSPGPGEDEKLFF.

This rearrangement joins TRBV27 to TRBJ2-1; tentatively, D is TRBD2 (6 bases). The V and J ends lost 5 bases and 3 bases respectively, with 14 bases between them. The CDR3 covers 15 residues. Looked up from germline, CDR1 is MNHEY and CDR2 is SMNVEV (reference sequence). The CDR3 loop is CASSPQEGFYNEQFF. The CDR3 nucleotides are TGTGCCAGCAGTCCCCAGGAGGGTTTCTACAATGAGCAGTTCTTC.

The V and J genes are TRBV9 and TRBJ1-5, with D perhaps matching TRBD1 (6 bases). The CDR3 runs to 21 residues. The ends were cut back, 3 bases at V and 5 bases at J, with 33 bases in the middle. Per germline, CDR1 SGDLS and CDR2 YYNGEE. The CDR3 DNA reads as TGTGCCAGCAGCGCCGGCAGACTCCGGGACACAAGCCCCCCTAAAGATCAGCCCCAGCATTTT. Amino acid sequence: CASSAGRLRDTSPPKDQPQHF. Supplemented by reference TRBV9 and TRBJ1-5, the full variable domain reads DSGVTQTPKHLITATGQRVTLRCSPRSGDLSVYWYQQSLDQGLQFLIQYYNGEERAKGNILERFSAQQFPDLHSELNLSSLELGDSALYFCASSAGRLRDTSPPKDQPQHFGDGTRLSIL.

The gene calls are TRBV5-1 and TRBJ2-1; D is ambiguous. Looked up from germline, CDR1 is SGHRS and CDR2 is YFSETQ. This CDR3 is 12 amino acids long. V dropped 2 bases and J dropped 6 bases, with 6 bases sitting between them. CDR3 loop: CASSFTSNEQFF. CDR3 DNA sequence: TGCGCCAGCAGCTTTACGAGCAATGAGCAGTTCTTC.

This chain uses TRBV19 with TRBJ1-5; TRBD1 agrees at 8 bases. The CDR3 covers 15 residues. Germline CDR1 LNHDA, CDR2 SQIVND (reference sequence). Trimming took 6 bases from V and 1 from J; bases not matched to a gene: 5. The CDR3 nucleotides are TGTGCCAGTAGGGACAGGGCGATGAGCAATCAGCCCCAGCATTTT. Translating gives CASRDRAMSNQPQHF.

V gene TRBV28 combines with J gene TRBJ2-7, with unresolved D. The CDR3 sequence is 12 residues long. The V gene's germline CDR1 is MDHEN and CDR2 SYDVKM. The V gene lost 10 bases and the J gene lost 3 bases, with 13 bases spanning the gap. In DNA, the CDR3 is TGTGCCACCCTTTCGAATCTCTACGAGCAGTACTTC. It translates to CATLSNLYEQYF.

The CDR3 protein is CASSLVGRSNEQFF. The CDR3 bases are TGTGCCAGCAGTTTAGTCGGCCGGAGCAATGAGCAGTTCTTC. V usage is TRBV27 and J usage is TRBJ2-1; D unresolved. The germline V gene has CDR1 MNHEY and CDR2 SMNVEV (reference sequence). Between the trimmed V and J ends, which lost 2 bases and 6 bases, there was a span of 11 bases. There are 14 residues in the CDR3.

J is TRBJ1-2 and V is TRBV6-6; D might be TRBD1 (6 bases). V was pared by 5 bases and J by 14 bases, with 21 bases between. Germline CDR1 is MNHNY and CDR2 is SVGAGI (reference sequence). The CDR3 totals 13 residues. DNA of the CDR3: TGTGCCAGCAGTCTCCGGGACCAAGGGGGGCATACCTTC. It translates to CASSLRDQGGHTF.